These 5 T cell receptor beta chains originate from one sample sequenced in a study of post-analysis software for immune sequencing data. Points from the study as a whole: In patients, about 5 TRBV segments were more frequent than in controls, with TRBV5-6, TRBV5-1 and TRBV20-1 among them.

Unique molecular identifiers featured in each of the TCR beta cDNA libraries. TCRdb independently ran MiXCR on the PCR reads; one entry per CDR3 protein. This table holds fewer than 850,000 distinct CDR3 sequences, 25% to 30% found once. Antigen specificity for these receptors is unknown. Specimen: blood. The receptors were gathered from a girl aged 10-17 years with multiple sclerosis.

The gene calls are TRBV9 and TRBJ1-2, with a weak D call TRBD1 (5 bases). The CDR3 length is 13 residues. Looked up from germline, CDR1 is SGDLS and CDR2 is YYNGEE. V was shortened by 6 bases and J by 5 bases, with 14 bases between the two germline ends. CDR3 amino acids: CASKSGWEYGYTF. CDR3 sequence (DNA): TGTGCCAGCAAATCAGGGTGGGAGTATGGCTACACCTTC.

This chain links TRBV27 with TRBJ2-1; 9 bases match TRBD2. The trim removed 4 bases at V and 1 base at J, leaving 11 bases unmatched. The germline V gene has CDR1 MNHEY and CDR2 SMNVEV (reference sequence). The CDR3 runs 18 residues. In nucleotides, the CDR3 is TGTGCCAGCAGTTCTCAAGCGGGGGGCCGGACTTCCTACAATGAGCAGTTCTTC. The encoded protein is CASSSQAGGRTSYNEQFF.

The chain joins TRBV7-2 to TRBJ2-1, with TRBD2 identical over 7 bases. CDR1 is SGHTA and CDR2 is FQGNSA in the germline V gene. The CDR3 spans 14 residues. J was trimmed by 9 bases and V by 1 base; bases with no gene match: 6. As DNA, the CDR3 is TGTGCCAGCAGCTTAGACTACTCGGGGGGTGAGCAGTTCTTC. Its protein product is CASSLDYSGGEQFF.

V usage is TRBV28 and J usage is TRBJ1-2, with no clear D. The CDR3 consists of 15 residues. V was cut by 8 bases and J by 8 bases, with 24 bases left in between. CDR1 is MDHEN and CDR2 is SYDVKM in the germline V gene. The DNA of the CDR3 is TGTGCCAGCTCGAATTCGGGGTTAGAGAGAGAGGGCTACACCTTC. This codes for CASSNSGLEREGYTF.

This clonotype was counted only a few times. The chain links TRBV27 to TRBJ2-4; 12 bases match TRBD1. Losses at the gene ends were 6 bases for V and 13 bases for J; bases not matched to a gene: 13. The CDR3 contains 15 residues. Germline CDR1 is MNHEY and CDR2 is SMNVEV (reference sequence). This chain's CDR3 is CASRPGTGGIGEQYF. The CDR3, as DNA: TGTGCCAGCAGGCCCGGGACAGGGGGCATAGGGGAGCAGTACTTC.